Only one count was recorded for the clone carrying this TCR beta chain. What it binds is not known. The germline gene is not matched at one end of the junction; a read error may be the cause. The CDR3 spans 11 residues. Germline lookup yields CDR1 SSHAT and CDR2 FNYEAQ (reference sequence). Original handling: ImmunoSEQ junction-only sequences lacked quality scores, so their filtering differed. The protocol was immunoSEQ multiplex PCR, while the TCRdb copy is restricted to in-frame clones and leaves out a portion. V, J and clone size reflect that table, while D and trimming were determined from the DNA. This table holds over 400,000 clones, approximately 82% found once. Adult Caucasians living in Nashville, Tennessee made up all of the donors. These data are taken from a study of shared clonotypes between healthy human individuals. The wider study: Donors were a couple of women and a few men aged 18 to 49.

General study results and limits: Researchers sampled only blood; tissue repertoires likely differ.

The sample taken for sequencing was PBMCs. The chain recombines TRBV7-7 with TRBJ2-5; no definite D call. The source is a woman aged 40 to 55 in good health. Some clones in this sample may be carry-over from other donors' samples. CDR3 coding DNA: TGTGCTAGCAGCTTTGGAGAGACCCAGTACTTC. This encodes CASSFGETQYF.